This paragraph covers one TCR beta chain sequence. This clone came up a few times. Its target antigen remains unknown. Per-nucleotide qualities are absent, and no much larger clonotype sits a single base away. This sample was taken from a study of cytomegalovirus exposure and HLA in healthy donors listed by TCRdb under 2017. Regarding the study in general: The 666 repertoires of the first cohort and the 95 to 150 validation repertoires were produced on the same platform, according to a later analysis. To predict cytomegalovirus infection status, the study brought together high-throughput TCR immunosequencing, statistical association of individual TCRs with disease status, and machine learning. The study aimed to test whether signatures of past pathogen exposure could be identified by cataloging public T cell receptors. In addition to the first cohort of 666 subjects, a separate validation cohort of 120 different subjects was used.

The library was obtained by the immunoSEQ multiplex PCR assay. The paper's data handling went like this. A statistical classification framework was built to diagnose cytomegalovirus status from the catalog of TCR beta chain sequences. Sourced from immuneACCESS, this table was stored by TCRdb with only in-frame sequences that have V and J called. A share of the clones is absent; for the studies checked, an unresolved V gene accounts for under half, and the remainder has no known explanation. The V and J calls and the clone size are those of that table, but D and trimming were determined from the DNA. Here the sample has under 250,000 clones; over 65% occur a single time. The ten largest clones capture 4.5% to 7% of the sample. Separate from the roughly 650-subject first cohort, the validation cohort of around 130 subjects was the group to which the donors belonged. The CDR3 numbers 13 residues from cysteine through phenylalanine. Only CDR3 DNA is held: 39 bases, read in frame from base 1. Sequences SGHNT (CDR1) and YYREEE (CDR2) are obtained from the germline V gene (reference sequence). V lost 3 bases and J lost 5 bases; the stretch between them is 11 bases long.

The research as a whole found: Cytomegalovirus status was reported to be diagnosed by the classifier with high specificity and sensitivity in both the original and validation cohorts. Three of the identified cytomegalovirus-associated TCR beta chains were confirmed in vitro to be specific for cytomegalovirus antigens. The study listed 150 to 200 TCR beta chains as associated with cytomegalovirus. All 110 or so repertoires were used to score co-occurrence in the validation cohort in a later analysis, because that analysis had no HLA typing for the cohort. The authors suggested that the approach could potentially be generalized to other disease states and immunological phenotypes. Most TCR sequences were observed very rarely across donors, whereas some public TCRs were present in many individuals. Of the cluster scores, roughly 95% were above 0 in a later analysis, which found that TCRs clustered in the first cohort also tended to co-occur in the approximately 130 validation repertoires.

The rearrangement combines TRBV5-4 with TRBJ2-5; a weak D assignment points to TRBD1 (6 bases agree). This clonotype originated in a woman under 30 in good health and CMV-seronegative. Sequenced: PBMCs. This receptor has the CDR3 CASSSDRQETQYF. At the DNA level, the sequence is TGTGCCAGCAGCTCAGACAGGCAGGAGACCCAGTACTTC.